This T cell receptor (beta chain) was identified during a study of T cells of healthy individuals. At least ten counts were recorded for this clonotype. Germline values: CDR1 SGHTA, CDR2 FQGNSA. Trimming cost V 2 bases and J 7 bases, with 14 bases left between them. The CDR3 is made up of 14 amino acids. TCRdb ran MiXCR on the 5' RACE reads and lists one entry per CDR3 protein. The sample has roughly 87,000 distinct CDR3 sequences; under 20% are singletons. The chain couples TRBV7-2 to TRBJ1-2; possible D gene TRBD1, 6 bases. The TCR comes from a human donor in good health. The DNA of the CDR3 is TGTGCCAGCAGCTTAACAGGGCTAAAGTCTGGCTACACCTTC. It is translated as CASSLTGLKSGYTF.